This TCR beta chain originates from a study of blood T cells in healthy people across ages. Study information: About one barcoded beta molecule was captured per two T cells (by template switching). Study results and caveats: The CMV status of each donor remained undetermined, and this could have confounded shifts in expanded clonotypes. Conclusively comparing naive with antigen-experienced cells was impossible with unsorted PBMCs.

Turning to this clonotype: Its antigen is not known.

V shed 5 bases and J 1 base; nucleotides not matched to a gene: 9. The CDR3 is made up of 16 amino acids. Germline lookup yields CDR1 SGHVS and CDR2 FQNEAQ. Next came a second PCR, run for roughly 6 to 11 cycles, which used a sample-barcoded 5' primer along with a J-beta primer mix. MiXCR was run by TCRdb on the 5' RACE reads, yielding one entry per CDR3 protein. The table has about 970,000 distinct CDR3 sequences, roughly 50% seen once. The J gene is TRBJ1-1, the V gene TRBV7-8; TRBD1 matches 8 bases. This clonotype was sampled from a woman aged 55-75 years in good health. The sequencing sample was made of blood. CDR3 loop: CASSRQRGTGNTEAFF. CDR3 nucleotides: TGTGCCAGCAGCAGGCAACGCGGGACAGGGAACACTGAAGCTTTCTTT.